A selection of T cell receptor beta chains follows, all from one sample in a study of cytomegalovirus exposure and HLA in healthy donors. The table came from immunoSEQ multiplex PCR; TCRdb's copy has only in-frame clones and leaves some out. The data show 96,000 or so clones, 65% to 85% seen once. Sequenced material: PBMCs. These TCRs come from a female donor in good health and CMV-seropositive. Both conserved end residues are part of each CDR3. A D gene is named only where the DNA matches it firmly. Clone size, where shown, is once, few, many, or a class for clones that have expanded.

v_call	j_call	clone_size	d_call	cdr3_aa	cdr3_nt
TRBV5-1	TRBJ2-1	NA	TRBD1	CASSSDRSSSYNEQFF	TGCGCCAGCAGCTCGGACAGGAGTTCCTCCTACAATGAGCAGTTCTTC
TRBV7-8	TRBJ2-3	NA	TRBD1	CASSPGTGMGRRSTDTQYF	TGTGCCAGCAGCCCTGGGACAGGGATGGGCCGGAGGAGCACAGATACGCAGTATTTT
TRBV29-1	TRBJ2-6	NA	NA	CSVSGDSGANVLTF	TGCAGCGTTTCAGGGGATTCTGGGGCCAACGTCCTGACTTTC
TRBV7-2	TRBJ1-3	NA	NA	CASSPALATGNTIYF	TGTGCCAGCAGCCCTGCATTAGCTACTGGAAACACCATATATTTT
TRBV11-2	TRBJ1-4	NA	NA	CASSLLSSGLFF	TGTGCCAGCAGCTTATTGTCGTCGGGACTGTTTTTT
TRBV7-2	TRBJ1-6	NA	NA	CASSLRQADNSPLHF	TGTGCCAGCAGCTTAAGACAGGCTGATAATTCACCCCTCCACTTT
TRBV4-1	TRBJ2-5	few	TRBD2	CASSQDQASGGRRETQYF	TGCGCCAGCAGCCAAGATCAGGCTAGCGGGGGGCGGCGGGAGACCCAGTACTTC
TRBV27	TRBJ1-1	NA	NA	CASSSAMNTEAFF	TGTGCCAGCAGTTCAGCGATGAACACTGAAGCTTTCTTT
TRBV5-6	TRBJ1-2	NA	NA	CASSPAGANYGYTF	TGTGCCAGCAGCCCCGCGGGTGCTAACTATGGCTACACCTTC
TRBV11-1	TRBJ1-1	NA	NA	CASSSGGTEAFF	TGTGCCAGCAGCTCCGGGGGGACTGAAGCTTTCTTT
TRBV10-2	TRBJ1-5	NA	TRBD1	CASTERDRGGQPQHF	TGCGCCAGCACCGAGAGGGACAGGGGAGGTCAGCCCCAGCATTTT
TRBV5-4	TRBJ2-7	few	NA	CASSLGQGDKQYF	TGTGCCAGCAGCTTGGGGCAGGGTGATAAGCAGTACTTC
TRBV4-1	TRBJ2-7	NA	NA	CASSQLPDTSYEQYF	TGCGCCAGCAGCCAATTGCCGGACACCTCCTACGAGCAGTACTTC
TRBV5-8	TRBJ1-2	NA	NA	CASSLQFYGYTF	TGTGCCAGCAGCTTGCAGTTCTATGGCTACACCTTC
TRBV2	TRBJ1-5	NA	NA	CASSEREYSNQPQHF	TGTGCCAGCAGTGAGCGGGAGTATAGCAATCAGCCCCAGCATTTT
TRBV4-3	TRBJ2-1	medium-sized	NA	CASSQDLLGSYNEQFF	TGCGCCAGCAGCCAAGATTTGCTAGGTTCCTACAATGAGCAGTTCTTC
TRBV29-1	TRBJ1-2	NA	TRBD1	CSVRTGGTSYYGYTF	TGCAGCGTTCGGACAGGGGGAACGAGTTACTATGGCTACACCTTC
TRBV30	TRBJ1-2	NA	NA	CAWSPLDSYGYTF	TGTGCCTGGAGTCCTTTGGACAGCTATGGCTACACCTTC
TRBV4-3	TRBJ1-2	NA	NA	CASSQGHTNYGYTF	TGCGCCAGCAGCCAGGGACATACTAACTATGGCTACACCTTC
TRBV28	TRBJ2-1	NA	NA	CASSSRGTVSYNEQFF	TGTGCCAGCAGTTCCCGCGGGACAGTTTCCTACAATGAGCAGTTCTTC
TRBV6-6	TRBJ1-1	NA	NA	CASSYPSDSTEAFF	TGTGCCAGCAGTTACCCCTCGGACAGCACTGAAGCTTTCTTT
TRBV2	TRBJ2-1	NA	NA	CASSGQGNEQFF	TGTGCCAGCAGTGGTCAGGGCAATGAGCAGTTCTTC
TRBV30	TRBJ2-7	NA	NA	CAWSGSGSYEQYF	TGTGCCTGGAGTGGGTCCGGTTCCTACGAGCAGTACTTC
TRBV9	TRBJ1-1	few	TRBD1	CASSIWTGENTEAFF	TGTGCCAGCAGCATTTGGACAGGGGAAAACACTGAAGCTTTCTTT
TRBV28	TRBJ1-1	NA	NA	CASSMRGRGALRNTEAFF	TGTGCCAGCAGCATGCGAGGTCGGGGGGCCCTCAGGAACACTGAAGCTTTCTTT
TRBV7-6	TRBJ2-3	few	TRBD2	CASSLASGRLDTQYF	TGTGCCAGCAGCTTAGCTAGCGGGAGGTTAGATACGCAGTATTTT
TRBV4-1	TRBJ2-1	few	NA	CASSQRAGYNEQFF	TGCGCCAGCAGCCAGAGGGCGGGGTACAATGAGCAGTTCTTC
TRBV6-1	TRBJ2-3	NA	NA	CASTMAPRAADTQYF	TGTGCCAGCACTATGGCACCGCGGGCCGCAGATACGCAGTATTTT
TRBV7-6	TRBJ2-3	NA	TRBD2	CASSLRLAGGGADTQYF	TGTGCCAGCAGCTTACGACTAGCGGGGGGAGGCGCAGATACGCAGTATTTT
TRBV28	TRBJ1-1	NA	NA	CASSLGRVGARRAFF	TGTGCCAGCAGTTTGGGTCGAGTGGGGGCTAGGCGAGCTTTCTTT
TRBV4-2	TRBJ1-1	NA	TRBD1	CASSQHETGPNTEAFF	TGTGCCAGCAGCCAACATGAGACAGGGCCAAACACTGAAGCTTTCTTT
TRBV11-2	TRBJ1-6	NA	NA	CASSQGQWDSPLHF	TGTGCCAGCAGCCAGGGACAATGGGATTCACCCCTCCACTTT
TRBV7-2	TRBJ2-7	NA	TRBD2	CASSLGLAGSYEQYF	TGTGCCAGCAGCTTAGGACTAGCGGGTTCCTACGAGCAGTACTTC
TRBV18	TRBJ1-1	NA	NA	CASSPGGQGTEAFF	TGTGCCAGCTCACCAGGCGGACAAGGTACTGAAGCTTTCTTT
TRBV28	TRBJ2-3	NA	NA	CASSFRRATDTQYF	TGTGCCAGCAGTTTTCGGCGGGCCACAGATACGCAGTATTTT
TRBV4-2	TRBJ2-7	few	NA	CASSQDSESSEQYF	TGTGCCAGCAGCCAAGATAGTGAAAGCTCCGAGCAGTACTTC
TRBV28	TRBJ1-5	once	NA	CASSPLGRDGQPQHF	TGTGCCAGCAGTCCCCTCGGGAGGGACGGTCAGCCCCAGCATTTT
TRBV11-1	TRBJ1-2	NA	NA	CASSPGTYGYTF	TGTGCCAGCAGCCCTGGGACTTATGGCTACACCTTC
TRBV7-2	TRBJ2-7	NA	TRBD1	CASSLDLGQVWEQYF	TGTGCCAGCAGCTTAGATCTGGGACAGGTCTGGGAGCAGTACTTC
TRBV19	TRBJ1-1	few	NA	CASSPGWEGLNTEAFF	TGTGCCAGTAGCCCCGGGTGGGAGGGGTTGAACACTGAAGCTTTCTTT
TRBV7-2	TRBJ2-3	NA	NA	CASSRQGGSTDTQYF	TGTGCCAGCAGCAGGCAGGGGGGTAGCACAGATACGCAGTATTTT
TRBV9	TRBJ2-3	NA	NA	CASSVGPGSTDTQYF	TGTGCCAGCAGCGTAGGGCCAGGGAGCACAGATACGCAGTATTTT
TRBV7-2	TRBJ1-3	once	TRBD1	CASSSTGASGNTIYF	TGTGCCAGCAGTTCTACAGGGGCCTCTGGAAACACCATATATTTT
TRBV9	TRBJ1-1	once	NA	CASSVITSNMNTEAFF	TGTGCCAGCAGCGTCATCACGTCTAATATGAACACTGAAGCTTTCTTT
TRBV5-4	TRBJ2-7	NA	NA	CASSLAGFGEQYF	TGTGCCAGCAGCTTAGCCGGTTTCGGCGAGCAGTACTTC